A selection of T cell receptor beta chains follows, all from one sample in a study of T cells expressing NK-cell markers. Reanalyzing the 5' RACE reads, TCRdb keeps one entry per CDR3 protein, without DNA. Listed are about half a million distinct CDR3 sequences; about 1.5% falls within the top ten. Sequenced sample: blood T cells: a sorted CD56 or NKG2C T cell subset, CD4+ or CD8+ T cells, or bulk PBMC T cells (not recorded which). All receptors come from a woman in her forties or fifties in good health. The CDR3 runs from the conserved cysteine through the conserved F or W. Each record gives: V gene, J gene, CDR3 protein.

TRBV12-3/TRBV12-4,TRBJ2-1,CASSSGIAGGNEQFF
TRBV11-2,TRBJ2-2,CASSGGGSNTGELFF
TRBV24-1,TRBJ2-2,CATGIAGGSTGELFF
TRBV7-8,TRBJ2-7,CASSLLFGLAGAAIYEQYF
TRBV2,TRBJ2-1,CASQLAVEQFF
TRBV29-1,TRBJ2-3,CSVTGTSGRSLSTDTQYF
TRBV5-1,TRBJ1-1,CASSPRQGPHTEAFF
TRBV14,TRBJ2-7,CASSYTGSGSYEQYF
TRBV24-1,TRBJ2-4,CATSGRNKNIQYF
TRBV14,TRBJ2-1,CASSQTRFSYNEQFF
TRBV5-1,TRBJ2-2,CASSLAFRVHGGTGELFF
TRBV7-2,TRBJ2-1,CASSPWLAGSQFF
TRBV15,TRBJ1-5,CATSRGNDGPQHF
TRBV6-2/TRBV6-3,TRBJ2-1,CASSYSTSGRASNYNEQFF
TRBV9,TRBJ2-7,CASSVGLREGDNEQYF
TRBV11-3,TRBJ1-3,CASGRDSGNTIYF
TRBV25-1,TRBJ2-2,CASSLAGRDTGELFF
TRBV7-8,TRBJ2-1,CAWGSPSATVLDEQFF
TRBV7-9,TRBJ2-3,CASSPWLGWGGTDTQYF
TRBV3-1,TRBJ2-3,CASSPRLRGTQYF
TRBV29-1,TRBJ2-2,CSGTSGTNTGELFF
TRBV9,TRBJ2-1,CASSVGVQRISREQFF
TRBV7-9,TRBJ2-7,CASSLDVYSYEQYF
TRBV4-2,TRBJ2-2,CASSQAGPGIGELFF
TRBV30,TRBJ2-3,CAWSVTPLTSDTQYF
TRBV20-1,TRBJ2-1,CSARQGWGLAGGGEQFF
TRBV4-1,TRBJ2-3,CASSQVDTQYF
TRBV7-8,TRBJ2-1,CASSLKGLPWDLAGIEQFF
TRBV5-1,TRBJ2-5,CASSLHLGQTGVTQYF
TRBV7-2,TRBJ1-1,CASSSQRWFDTEAFF
TRBV5-1,TRBJ2-1,CASSPGQGSQFF
TRBV5-1,TRBJ2-1,CASSRTPSGREQFF
TRBV20-1,TRBJ2-7,CSAIRPTSGRADEQYF
TRBV6-1,TRBJ1-1,CASRHAGDNTEAFF
TRBV3-1,TRBJ2-1,CASSQDTRLAGTQFF
TRBV11-3,TRBJ2-5,CASSLASVTETQYF
TRBV18,TRBJ2-1,CASSLSTPSSYNEQFF
TRBV3-1,TRBJ2-3,CASSSGGTGTDTQYF
TRBV5-1,TRBJ2-3,CASSLRGTGTDTQYF
TRBV5-5,TRBJ2-1,CASSSLGSGFYNEQFF
TRBV3-1,TRBJ1-2,CASSQDTQLGGPYGYTF
TRBV11-2,TRBJ1-2,CASSLDQWQNYGYTF
TRBV7-9,TRBJ2-3,CASSLDSLPDTQYF
TRBV6-2/TRBV6-3,TRBJ2-6,CASSYETGGAGANVLTF
TRBV4-2,TRBJ2-1,CASSQGVEEQFF
TRBV5-1,TRBJ2-2,CASTPSPGVGELFF
TRBV9,TRBJ2-1,CASSYLAGDDNEQFF
TRBV7-2,TRBJ2-3,CASSPDGAEGDTQYF
TRBV24-1,TRBJ2-3,CATGRSTDTQYF